This TCR beta chain was observed in a study of T cells in Graves' hyperthyroidism and ophthalmopathy. TCR beta CDR3 sequences were amplified from RNA transcripts. The primer set for the first-round RT-PCR of the TCR CDR3 was HTBI. MiXCR was run by TCRdb on the multiplex PCR reads, yielding one entry per CDR3 protein. The top ten hold around 9.3% of the sample, which has 800,000 or so distinct CDR3 sequences, roughly 37% seen once. In regard to this clonotype: The target antigen is unknown.

Whole-study findings and limits: Classification by a 13 V-J model distinguished ophthalmopathy from stable hyperthyroidism. Blood also carried most thyroid clonotypes expanded above 0.001.

PBMCs were collected from a roughly 9.7 ml volume of fresh peripheral blood. Deletions cut 4 bases from V and 7 bases from J, with 17 bases between. The length of the CDR3 is 15 residues. CDR1 and CDR2 (germline): SGDLS, YYNGEE. The V gene is TRBV9, the J gene TRBJ2-2; no firm D call. Sequenced sample: blood. This TCR was sampled from a man in his late teens or twenties with Graves' hyperthyroidism. The CDR3 region has the DNA TGTGCCAGCAGCAAGAAACAGTGGAACGTCGGGGAGCTGTTTTTT. This encodes CASSKKQWNVGELFF.